The clone carrying this TCR beta chain was recorded many times. Its antigen is still unknown. These data belong to a study of early T cells in non-severe SARS-CoV-2 infection. Study results and caveats: Clonotype matching in VDJdb favored anti-spike CD8 responses and did not capture private and CD4 specificities.

CDR1 SEHNR and CDR2 FQNEAQ come from the germline V gene (reference sequence). This CDR3 is built from 15 residues. V was cut by 1 base and J by 5 bases, with 12 bases left in between. TCRdb re-derived calls from the 5' RACE reads in MiXCR, one entry per CDR3 protein. Among about 60,000 distinct CDR3 sequences listed, about 9.1% were seen once. The J gene is TRBJ2-1, the V gene TRBV7-9; D is undetermined. The TCR was taken from an adult who was a healthcare worker with PCR-confirmed SARS-CoV-2 infection or an uninfected control (not recorded which). Sequences were obtained from whole blood. Here the CDR3 reads CASSLGQRRNNEQFF. CDR3 in DNA: TGTGCCAGCAGCTTAGGGCAGAGAAGGAACAATGAGCAGTTCTTC.